These 13 T cell receptor beta chains share one sample of origin, sequenced in a study of CD8+ T cells in alopecia areata. Treatment meaning: oral pan-JAK inhibitor, 5-10 mg twice daily. The authors extracted RNA and reverse transcribed it into cDNA as the sequencing template. The data were produced by immunoSEQ multiplex PCR, yet TCRdb's version contains in-frame clones alone and is incomplete. The sample comprises some 110,000 clones, roughly 60% of which are singletons, and approximately 29% rests with the top ten. The sample in question was CD8+ T cells sorted from blood, obtained at week 4, from a patient treated with tofacitinib. These TCRs come from a human donor with alopecia areata.

The genes are TRBV30 and TRBJ1-1, with no clear D. With 4 bases removed from V and 1 base from J, the gap between germline ends came to 7 bases. This CDR3 spans 12 amino acids. Germline values: CDR1 GTSNPN, CDR2 SVGIG (reference sequence). In DNA, the CDR3 is TGTGCCTGGATCGAGGCGAACACTGAAGCTTTCTTT. Translating it yields CAWIEANTEAFF.

The rearrangement joins TRBV30 to TRBJ1-1; 7 bases fit TRBD1. The V gene's germline CDR1 is GTSNPN and CDR2 SVGIG (reference sequence). The length of the CDR3 is 14 residues. V lost 4 bases and J lost 2; bases outside the gene matches: 7. The CDR3 here is CAWTSGQSNTEAFF. DNA of the CDR3: TGTGCCTGGACCTCGGGACAGTCTAACACTGAAGCTTTCTTT.

The chain carries TRBV29-1 and TRBJ1-2; D gene ambiguous. CDR1 and CDR2 from the germline V gene are SQVTM and ANQGSEA. Trimming removed 4 bases at V and 2 bases at J, with 8 bases between. The CDR3 consists of 12 residues. This CDR3 reads CSVVGRNYGYTF. CDR3 coding DNA: TGCAGCGTTGTGGGCAGGAACTATGGCTACACCTTC.

This clone turned up a few times. Distinct nucleotide sequences in the sample also encode this CDR3. The chain combines TRBV29-1 with TRBJ1-1; D unclear. V lost 3 bases and J lost 1, with 6 bases in between. In germline, CDR1 is SQVTM, CDR2 ANQGSEA. The CDR3 contains 12 residues. CDR3 nucleotides: TGCAGCGTTGACGGCCAGAACACTGAAGCTTTCTTT. Its translation: CSVDGQNTEAFF.

The count of this clone is one. The CDR3 bases are TGCGCCAGCAGCTCGGTGACAGGGAAGGCTGGGGCCAACGTCCTGACTTTC. Translating it yields CASSSVTGKAGANVLTF. This chain uses TRBV5-1 with TRBJ2-6; TRBD1 matches at 7 bases. This CDR3 is built from 17 residues. The junction had 8 bases not matched to a gene; V was cut back by 3 bases and J by 2 bases. Per the germline V gene, CDR1 is SGHRS and CDR2 is YFSETQ.

The chain uses TRBV30 and TRBJ2-1; TRBD2 is a possible D gene (5 bases). This CDR3 has 11 residues. Germline V gene sequence: CDR1 GTSNPN, CDR2 SVGIG (reference sequence). Trimming took off 1 base at V and 14 bases at J, with 12 bases between the two ends. The DNA for the CDR3 is TGTGCCTGGAGTGACGGGGAATACGAGTTCTTC. Translating it yields CAWSDGEYEFF.

This clone was counted between two and nine times. The CDR3 sequence is CSVDDETQYF. The CDR3 bases are TGCAGCGTTGATGATGAGACCCAGTACTTC. The V gene is TRBV29-1, the J gene TRBJ2-5; D unresolved. Germline lookup yields CDR1 SQVTM and CDR2 ANQGSEA. The length of the CDR3 is 10 residues. V dropped 3 bases and J dropped 5 bases, with 4 bases sitting between them.

The chain carries TRBV6-6 and TRBJ2-4; D not certain. The length of the CDR3 is 13 residues. V gave up 5 bases and J gave up 7 bases, with 12 bases separating them. CDR1 is MNHNY and CDR2 is SVGAGI in the germline V gene (reference sequence). The DNA for the CDR3 is TGTGCCAGCAGTACCCTCGCCACGAACATTCAGTACTTC. Its protein is CASSTLATNIQYF.

This clone was detected only a few times. The chain uses TRBV7-9 and TRBJ2-1; unclear D gene. V gave up 5 bases and J gave up 7 bases, with 9 bases separating them. The CDR3 runs to 12 residues. From germline, CDR1 is SEHNR and CDR2 FQNEAQ (reference sequence). CDR3 in DNA: TGTGCCAGCAGCCCTTCCGGGAATGAGCAGTTCTTC. Its protein is CASSPSGNEQFF.

In its sample, this clone was seen a few times. The chain uses TRBV5-4 and TRBJ2-3; 8 nucleotides line up with TRBD2. CDR3 length: 14 residues. J lost 4 bases, V lost 7 bases, and 8 bases had no gene match. The germline CDR1 and CDR2 sequences are SGHNT and YYREEE (reference sequence). The CDR3 region is CASPRGGQADTQYF. In DNA form, the CDR3 reads TGTGCCAGCCCCCGCGGGGGGCAGGCAGATACGCAGTATTTT.

CDR3 protein: CACYRDHLPYEQYF. In DNA form, the CDR3 reads TGTGCCTGCTACCGGGACCACCTTCCCTACGAGCAGTACTTC. This rearrangement joins TRBV30 to TRBJ2-7, with D perhaps given as TRBD1 or TRBD2 (5 bases each). The ends were cut back, 6 bases at V and 2 bases at J, with 17 bases in the middle. CDR1 is GTSNPN and CDR2 is SVGIG in the germline V gene (reference sequence). The CDR3 covers 14 residues. Full variable domain (outside the CDR3, taken from reference TRBV30 and TRBJ2-7): SQTIHQWPATLVQPVGSPLSLECTVEGTSNPNLYWYRQAAGRGLQLLFYSVGIGQISSEVPQNLSASRPQDRQFILSSKKLLLSDSGFYLCACYRDHLPYEQYFGPGTRLTVT.

This sequence joins TRBV27 and TRBJ1-1; the D gene is possibly TRBD1 (5 bases). The ends were cut back, 4 bases at V and 4 bases at J, with 10 bases in the middle. The CDR3 has 13 residues. The germline gives CDR1 MNHEY, CDR2 SMNVEV (reference sequence). This chain's CDR3 is CASSWDPGTEAFF. In nucleotides, the CDR3 is TGTGCCAGCAGTTGGGACCCGGGCACTGAAGCTTTCTTT.

This clone was picked up a small number of times. This chain connects TRBV30 to TRBJ2-7; D not certain. This CDR3 is built from 12 residues. Germline V gives CDR1 GTSNPN, CDR2 SVGIG (reference sequence). V was pared by 1 base and J by 1 base, with 5 bases between. The CDR3 DNA reads as TGTGCCTGGAGTGCCGGATCCTACGAGCAGTACTTC. Its protein product is CAWSAGSYEQYF.